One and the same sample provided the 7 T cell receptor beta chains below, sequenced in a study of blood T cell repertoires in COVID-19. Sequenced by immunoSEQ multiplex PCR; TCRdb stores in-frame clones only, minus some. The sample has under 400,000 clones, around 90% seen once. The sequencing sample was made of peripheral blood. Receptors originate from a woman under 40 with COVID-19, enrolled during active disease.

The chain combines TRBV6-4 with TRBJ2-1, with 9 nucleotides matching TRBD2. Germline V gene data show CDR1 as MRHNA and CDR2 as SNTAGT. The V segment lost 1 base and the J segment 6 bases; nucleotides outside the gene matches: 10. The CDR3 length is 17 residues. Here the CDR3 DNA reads TGTGCCAGCAGTGACTGGGGTGCGGGAGGGCCAGTCAATGAGCAGTTCTTC. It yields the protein CASSDWGAGGPVNEQFF.

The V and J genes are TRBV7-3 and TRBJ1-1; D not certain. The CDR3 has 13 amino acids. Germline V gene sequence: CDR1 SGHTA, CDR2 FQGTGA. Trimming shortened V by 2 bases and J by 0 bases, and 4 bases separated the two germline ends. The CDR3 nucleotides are TGTGCCAGCAGCTTATCTGTGAACACTGAAGCTTTCTTT. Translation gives CASSLSVNTEAFF. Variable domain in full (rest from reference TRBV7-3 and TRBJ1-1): GAGVSQTPSNKVTEKGKYVELRCDPISGHTALYWYRQSLGQGPEFLIYFQGTGAADDSGLPNDRFFAVRPEGSVSTLKIQRTERGDSAVYLCASSLSVNTEAFFGQGTRLTVV.

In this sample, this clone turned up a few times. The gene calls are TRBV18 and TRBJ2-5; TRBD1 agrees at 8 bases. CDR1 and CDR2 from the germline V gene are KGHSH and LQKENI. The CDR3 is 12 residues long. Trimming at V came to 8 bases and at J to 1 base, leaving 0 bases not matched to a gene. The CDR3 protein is CASGTGQETQYF. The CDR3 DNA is TGTGCCAGCGGGACAGGCCAAGAGACCCAGTACTTC.

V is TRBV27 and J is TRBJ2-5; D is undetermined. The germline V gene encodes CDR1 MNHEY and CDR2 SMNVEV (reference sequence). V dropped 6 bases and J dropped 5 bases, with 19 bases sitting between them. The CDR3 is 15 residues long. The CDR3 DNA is TGTGCCAGCAGGAAAGCTGCACTATCGATGGAGACCCAGTACTTC. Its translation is CASRKAALSMETQYF.

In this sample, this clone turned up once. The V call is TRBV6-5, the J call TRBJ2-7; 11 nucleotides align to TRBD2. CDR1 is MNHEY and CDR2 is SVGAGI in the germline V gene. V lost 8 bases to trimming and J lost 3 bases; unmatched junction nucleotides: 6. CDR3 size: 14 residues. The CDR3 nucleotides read TGTGCCAGCTCGAGACTAGCGGGGTTCTACGAGCAGTACTTC. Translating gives CASSRLAGFYEQYF.

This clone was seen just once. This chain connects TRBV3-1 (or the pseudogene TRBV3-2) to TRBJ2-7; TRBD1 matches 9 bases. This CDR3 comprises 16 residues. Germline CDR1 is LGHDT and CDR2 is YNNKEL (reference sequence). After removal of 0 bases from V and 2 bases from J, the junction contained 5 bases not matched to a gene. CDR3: CASSQDPGQGAYEQYF. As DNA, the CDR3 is TGTGCCAGCAGCCAAGATCCGGGACAGGGCGCCTACGAGCAGTACTTC.

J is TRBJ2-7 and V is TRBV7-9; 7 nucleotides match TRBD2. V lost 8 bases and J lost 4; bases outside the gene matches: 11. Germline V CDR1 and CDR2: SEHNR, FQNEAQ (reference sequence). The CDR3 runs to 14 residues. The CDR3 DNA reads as TGTGCCAGCGGGGGGGAGGAACCATTATACGAGCAGTACTTC. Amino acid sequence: CASGGEEPLYEQYF.